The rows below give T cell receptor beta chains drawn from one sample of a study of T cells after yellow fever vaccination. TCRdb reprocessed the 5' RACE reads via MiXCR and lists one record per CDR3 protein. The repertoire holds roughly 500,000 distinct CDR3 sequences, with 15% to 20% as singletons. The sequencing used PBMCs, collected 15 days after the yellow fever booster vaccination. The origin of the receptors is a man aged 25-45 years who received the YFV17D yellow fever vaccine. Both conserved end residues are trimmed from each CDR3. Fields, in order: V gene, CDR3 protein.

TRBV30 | AWSVVGTRTDTQY
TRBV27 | ASSLSGGSAGPAYEQY
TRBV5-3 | ARSFKNIQY
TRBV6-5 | ASSYHQRQGITEAF
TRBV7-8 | ASTPRSRPKYSYEQY
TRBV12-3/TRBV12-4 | ASSFGGSGLVAHEQF
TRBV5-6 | ASSSTGQGAGELF
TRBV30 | AWAQGLAAEQY
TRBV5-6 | ASSLASSREQF
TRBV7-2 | ASSFSTATVNYGYT
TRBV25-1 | ASSKQGPETQY
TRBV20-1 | SARTHSTDTQY
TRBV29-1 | SALVGPGTGV
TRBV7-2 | ASSLFGGSYNSPLH
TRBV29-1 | SVGVAGGQASEQY
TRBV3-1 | ASSPRASGSRYNEQF
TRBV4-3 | ASSQDLGRLGEQY
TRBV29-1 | SATPRTANQETQY
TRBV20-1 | SARARGLASNTGELF
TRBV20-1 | SARGGLAGVYEQY
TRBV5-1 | ASSLAAGEGTFEQF
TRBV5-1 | ASSSLGLEETQY
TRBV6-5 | ASSFPGQGLETQY
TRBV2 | ASSDFGLASPAKNIQY
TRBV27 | ASSKGGGGSYEQY
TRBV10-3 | ATGMTGDTEAF
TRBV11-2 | ASSLESGLAGNTIY
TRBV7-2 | ASSGGLGGRDTQY
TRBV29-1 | SVRGQGNEQY
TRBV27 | ASSSSTGGGF
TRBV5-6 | ASSLPPPGELF
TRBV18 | ASSPLPSGLRDTQY
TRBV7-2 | ASSLALVTSYNEQF
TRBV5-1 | ASSLRQGNGYT
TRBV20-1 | SALRRSSGVNEQF
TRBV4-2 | ASSQGADPVAQY
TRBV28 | ASSPGTSGIQLTYEQY
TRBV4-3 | APGSYEQY
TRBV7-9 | ASSLLRDEQY
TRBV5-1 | ASSLVLTGAAGANVLT
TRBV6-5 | ASSYWAGEYSNQPQH
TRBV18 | ASSSSRITDTQY
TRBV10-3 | AISDSGTTLEGEQF
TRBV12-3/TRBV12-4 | ASSLGTSGYEQY
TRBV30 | AWSLNRASLYGYT
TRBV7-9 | ASSSGQNQETQY
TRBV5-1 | ASSLWITNNEQF
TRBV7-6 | ASSFGTSEGNEQF
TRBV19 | ATSTDTNSPLH
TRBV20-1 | SARPVAGRGSYEQY
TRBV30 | ACPVPDRGYGYT
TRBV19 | AISRGREDSTDTQY
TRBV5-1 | ASSLDGRGSDEQF
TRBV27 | ASSRRGISEQY
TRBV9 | ASSPPGSFGTTDNEQF
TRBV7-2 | ASSLGPGRGQF